Listed here are 25 T cell receptor beta chains from one sample, sequenced in a study of beta chain features in type 1 diabetes (dated by TCRdb to 2017 to 2018). Results the study describes overall, beyond this receptor: In all four CD4+ subsets, TCRB CDR3 length was moderately but significantly shorter in type 1 diabetes patients.

Library prep was done by the immunoSEQ multiplex PCR assay. All of the isolated RNA was reverse transcribed with the High Capacity cDNA Reverse Transcription Kit, so expressed TCRB transcripts were sequenced. Here the immuneACCESS table is served through TCRdb, limited to in-frame sequences with V and J called. Missing clones are a known gap in these copies; in checked studies unresolved V genes cover under half, and the rest lacks a known reason. Recorded for this sample are 100,000 to 150,000 clones; roughly 10% of them occurred a single time. The top ten clonotypes cover around 0.75% of the sample. Their antigens are not known. Sequenced: central memory CD4+ T cells from blood. The receptors were sampled from a man aged 30 to 39 with type 1 diabetes.

DNA for the CDR3: TGTGCCAGCAGATCCACAGGAGCTTTGGCTTTCTTT. Its protein is CASRSTGALAFF. The chain has TRBV6-1 and TRBJ1-1, with a tentative D call TRBD1 (5 bases). The CDR3 loop spans 12 amino acids. V lost 6 bases, J lost 11 bases, and 16 bases lay in between. Per the germline V gene, CDR1 is MNHNS and CDR2 is SASEGT.

This clone was counted at least ten times. The chain uses TRBV28 and TRBJ2-7, with 10 bases identical to TRBD1. Germline values: CDR1 MDHEN, CDR2 SYDVKM. Losses at the gene ends were 4 bases for V and 3 bases for J; bases not matched to a gene: 6. The CDR3 runs to 15 residues. Here the CDR3 DNA reads TGTGCCAGCAGTTCCTCCGGGACAGGGGTCTACGAGCAGTACTTC. Translation gives CASSSSGTGVYEQYF.

V gene TRBV11-3 combines with J gene TRBJ2-3; TRBD2 matches at 8 bases. CDR3 length: 17 residues. Germline CDR1 and CDR2: SGHNT and YENEEA. The V segment lost 5 bases and the J segment 3 bases; nucleotides outside the gene matches: 13. CDR3 sequence (DNA): TGTGCCAGCAGCATTACCGGGACTAGTTTTACGACAGATACGCAGTATTTT. It codes for CASSITGTSFTTDTQYF.

J is TRBJ2-1 and V is TRBV7-9; 9 positions agree with TRBD2. Trimming took 6 bases from V and 9 from J; bases not matched to a gene: 6. CDR1 and CDR2 from the germline V gene are SEHNR and FQNEAQ (reference sequence). CDR3 size: 13 residues. In DNA, the CDR3 is TGTGCCAGCAGTCCGAGTAGCGGGGGTGAGCAGTTCTTC. Translated, it gives CASSPSSGGEQFF.

V is TRBV6-6 and J is TRBJ1-1; 8 positions match TRBD1. Trimming removed 4 bases from V and 10 bases from J; junction bases left unmatched: 8. This CDR3 is 13 amino acids long. Germline V gives CDR1 MNHNY, CDR2 SVGAGI (reference sequence). The CDR3 region has the DNA TGTGCCAGCAGTTCGACAGGACAGGGTCGAGCTTTCTTT. It codes for CASSSTGQGRAFF.

This clone was counted at least ten times. V gene TRBV19 combines with J gene TRBJ2-2; TRBD1 might be the D (6 bases). The germline CDR1 and CDR2 sequences are LNHDA and SQIVND (reference sequence). Trimming shortened V by 3 bases and J by 5 bases, and 7 bases separated the two germline ends. CDR3 length: 13 residues. The CDR3 nucleotides read TGTGCCAGTAGTATTCAGGGGACCGGGGAGCTGTTTTTT. Its translation is CASSIQGTGELFF. Looking up the rest from reference TRBV19 and TRBJ2-2 gives the full variable domain: DGGITQSPKYLFRKEGQNVTLSCEQNLNHDAMYWYRQDPGQGLRLIYYSQIVNDFQKGDIAEGYSVSREKKESFPLTVTSAQKNPTAFYLCASSIQGTGELFFGEGSRLTVL.

V is TRBV2 and J is TRBJ1-4; the D gene is possibly TRBD1 (6 bases). There are 15 residues in the CDR3. V gave up 1 base and J gave up 8 bases, with 14 bases separating them. Germline V gene lookup returns CDR1 SNHLY and CDR2 FYNNEI. The CDR3 is CASSEVVGGSEKLFF. The CDR3 nucleotides are TGTGCCAGCAGTGAAGTTGTAGGGGGAAGCGAAAAACTGTTTTTT.

This clone was seen more than once but under ten times. The V gene is TRBV5-4, the J gene TRBJ2-2; 7 nucleotides match TRBD2. The CDR3 is made up of 16 amino acids. The V and J ends lost 0 bases and 4 bases, in that order; junction bases with no gene match: 6. Germline assignment: CDR1 SGHNT and CDR2 YYREEE (reference sequence). DNA of the CDR3: TGTGCCAGCAGCTTGGCCGCCTCGGGGGGCACCGGGGAGCTGTTTTTT. It is translated as CASSLAASGGTGELFF.

This sequence joins TRBV25-1 and TRBJ2-3; TRBD2 is a possible D gene (5 bases). The CDR3 is 14 residues long. Trimming cost V 2 bases and J 2 bases, with 8 bases left between them. Per the germline V gene, CDR1 is MGHDK and CDR2 is SYGVNS. CDR3 bases: TGTGCCAGCAGTGAAAGGGAGCCCACAGATACGCAGTATTTT. As protein: CASSEREPTDTQYF.

This sequence joins TRBV4-1 and TRBJ1-2; D is uncertain. Germline values: CDR1 MGHRA, CDR2 YSYEKL. The CDR3 covers 13 residues. The V end lost 1 base, the J end lost 6 bases, and 9 bases lay between the germline ends. The CDR3 loop reads CASSQGGGNGYTF. The CDR3, as DNA: TGCGCCAGCAGCCAAGGTGGAGGGAATGGCTACACCTTC.

This sequence joins TRBV27 and TRBJ1-5; D ambiguous. Trimming shortened V by 3 bases and J by 0 bases, and 6 bases separated the two germline ends. The CDR3 covers 14 residues. Per germline, CDR1 MNHEY and CDR2 SMNVEV (reference sequence). The CDR3, as DNA: TGTGCCAGCAGTTTCACCTATAGCAATCAGCCCCAGCATTTT. It is translated as CASSFTYSNQPQHF.

A few counts support this clone. This chain links TRBV6-5 with TRBJ1-1; D remains unclear. Germline V CDR1 and CDR2: MNHEY, SVGAGI. V lost 4 bases and J 6 bases, leaving 12 bases between the germline ends. This CDR3 contains 13 residues. The CDR3 is CASSFTRSSEAFF. Here the CDR3 DNA reads TGTGCCAGCAGTTTTACGCGGTCGTCTGAAGCTTTCTTT.

The chain has TRBV5-6 and TRBJ2-5, with D unresolved. The CDR3 sequence is 11 residues long. Germline V lookup: CDR1 SGHDT, CDR2 YYEEEE. The V and J ends lost 1 base and 4 bases respectively, with 2 bases between them. CDR3 nucleotide sequence: TGTGCCAGCAGCTTGCGAGAGACCCAGTACTTC. It translates to CASSLRETQYF.

CDR3 sequence reads: CASSYFPGTGGSYTF. In DNA, the CDR3 is TGTGCCAGCAGTTACTTTCCCGGGACAGGGGGAAGCTACACCTTC. The chain is built from TRBV6-6 and TRBJ1-2; 11 nucleotides match TRBD1. Germline-derived CDR1 and CDR2 are MNHNY and SVGAGI (reference sequence). This CDR3 is 15 amino acids long. Trimming cost V 1 base and J 9 bases; bases outside gene matches: 7.

The chain joins TRBV28 to TRBJ2-3; possibly TRBD1 for D (5 bases). Per the germline V gene, CDR1 is MDHEN and CDR2 is SYDVKM. This CDR3 is 12 amino acids long. Trimming left V 5 bases short and J 11 bases short, with 14 bases between. CDR3 DNA: TGTGCCAGCAGTCCCGACAGAGAGATGCAGTATTTT. It is translated as CASSPDREMQYF.

This clone was counted only a few times. V and J are TRBV4-1 and TRBJ1-4; D perhaps matches TRBD1 (5 bases). There are 14 residues in the CDR3. V lost 4 bases and J 11 bases, leaving 17 bases between the germline ends. Germline V gene lookup returns CDR1 MGHRA and CDR2 YSYEKL. CDR3 sequence: CASSLTGVEEKLFF. The CDR3, as DNA: TGCGCCAGCAGCCTCACGGGGGTCGAGGAGAAACTGTTTTTT.

In its sample, this clone was seen once. The rearrangement joins TRBV10-3 to TRBJ1-5; D unresolved. The CDR3 runs to 12 residues. Between the trimmed V and J ends, which lost 2 bases and 4 bases, there was a span of 3 bases. Germline loops: CDR1 ENHRY, CDR2 SYGVKD. The CDR3 reads CAISELNQPQHF. The CDR3 DNA reads as TGTGCCATCAGTGAGCTTAATCAGCCCCAGCATTTT.

V gene TRBV4-3 combines with J gene TRBJ1-6; D remains unclear. This CDR3 is 15 amino acids long. V was clipped by 4 bases and J by 6 bases, with 13 bases between them. Germline-derived CDR1 and CDR2 are LGHNA and YSLEER. CDR3 protein: CASSPSAQTNSPLHF. The DNA of the CDR3 is TGCGCCAGCAGCCCCTCGGCACAGACTAATTCACCCCTCCACTTT.

This chain links TRBV27 with TRBJ2-1, with D perhaps TRBD2 (6 bases). Deletions cut 5 bases from V and 7 bases from J, with 18 bases between. The CDR3 is 15 amino acids. From germline, CDR1 is MNHEY and CDR2 SMNVEV (reference sequence). CDR3 sequence reads: CASSTTRLGGNEQFF. CDR3 DNA: TGTGCCAGCAGTACGACCCGATTGGGAGGTAATGAGCAGTTCTTC.

The chain uses TRBV30 and TRBJ2-3; TRBD1 matches at 7 bases. V gave up 6 bases and J gave up 2 bases; unmatched junction bases: 5. This CDR3 is built from 13 residues. Germline CDR1 reads GTSNPN; CDR2 reads SVGIG (reference sequence). As DNA, the CDR3 is TGTGCCTGCCGGGACAGTCCCACAGATACGCAGTATTTT. It specifies CACRDSPTDTQYF.

J is TRBJ1-1 and V is TRBV7-9; the D is unclear. The CDR3 is 13 amino acids. V lost 3 bases to trimming and J lost 5 bases, with 10 bases between them. Germline V gives CDR1 SEHNR, CDR2 FQNEAQ (reference sequence). CDR3 DNA sequence: TGTGCCAGCAGCTTTGAACAAGCGACTGAAGCTTTCTTT. Protein: CASSFEQATEAFF.

This sequence joins TRBV25-1 and TRBJ2-1; no definite D call. This CDR3 has 13 amino acids. Trimming removed 3 bases at V and 4 bases at J, with 7 bases between. Germline V gene data show CDR1 as MGHDK and CDR2 as SYGVNS. The CDR3 sequence: CASSESAYNEQFF. The DNA of the CDR3 is TGTGCCAGCAGTGAGTCAGCGTACAATGAGCAGTTCTTC.

Only a few counts were recorded for this clone. This chain joins TRBV5-6 and TRBJ1-2, with a possible D match to TRBD1 (6 bases). Germline assignment: CDR1 SGHDT and CDR2 YYEEEE. The CDR3 runs to 14 residues. V was cut by 4 bases and J by 7 bases, with 17 bases left in between. This CDR3 reads CASSPTGRGIGYTF. DNA for the CDR3: TGTGCCAGCAGCCCAACGGGCAGGGGAATTGGCTACACCTTC.

The chain uses TRBV5-1 and TRBJ2-2, with D unresolved. CDR1 is SGHRS, CDR2 YFSETQ, per germline. This CDR3 spans 13 amino acids. V gave up 7 bases and J gave up 5 bases, with 12 bases separating them. The CDR3 reads CASRSTETGELFF. CDR3 DNA sequence: TGCGCCAGCCGTTCGACTGAGACCGGGGAGCTGTTTTTT.

This clone was recorded a few times. The chain is built from TRBV5-1 and TRBJ2-7; TRBD2 is a possible D gene (6 bases). Germline CDR1 reads SGHRS; CDR2 reads YFSETQ. This CDR3 comprises 17 residues. The V and J ends lost 4 bases and 1 base respectively, with 21 bases between them. The CDR3 DNA sequence: TGCGCCAGCAGCCCATGGTTCCGTGGGACTTCGTCCTACGAGCAGTACTTC. This encodes CASSPWFRGTSSYEQYF.